This T cell receptor (beta chain) was captured in a study of blood T cell repertoires in COVID-19. Study-level background: Samples of COVID-19 (acute and convalescent) were obtained from the United States, Italy and Spain. T cells, B-cell-depleted T cells, or PBMCs provided the cDNA or gDNA that served as material.

The CDR3 runs 19 residues. V lost 6 bases and J lost 4, with 30 bases in between. Germline V gene data show CDR1 as SGHTA and CDR2 as FQGTGA. Per the original methods: Nucleated cell counts were estimated from reference gene primer amplification. Method: immunoSEQ multiplex PCR; TCRdb's copy keeps in-frame clones and lacks some. V and J calls and clone size are copied from that table; D and trimming were computed from the DNA. The sample lists some 120,000 clones; more than 85% were seen once. Patients of the Seattle cohort, enrolled during active infection, were followed longitudinally. Sequenced material: peripheral blood. This clonotype was sampled from a man over 45 with COVID-19, enrolled during active disease. The chain is built from TRBV7-3 and TRBJ2-5; weak D call: TRBD2 (6 bases). The CDR3 loop is CASSRGGLTNGSEGETQYF. The CDR3 DNA is TGTGCCAGCAGTCGTGGGGGACTTACGAACGGGAGCGAGGGAGAGACCCAGTACTTC.